What follows are 8 T cell receptor beta chains derived from one specimen sequenced in a study of T-cell memory formation after mild COVID-19. One entry per CDR3 protein results from TCRdb running MiXCR on the 5' RACE reads. In the table there are approximately 250,000 distinct CDR3 sequences, 16% of which are singletons. Sequencing input: PBMCs or a T cell subset sorted from them (not recorded which). These receptors originate from a man in his late teens or twenties who had mild COVID-19 (a few samples of this study predate the infection). Cell type and time point are not known.

This clonotype was recorded a few times. The genes are TRBV6-2 or TRBV6-3 and TRBJ2-5; D not certain. The germline CDR1 and CDR2 sequences are MNHEY and SVGEGT. The CDR3 consists of 11 residues. V lost 6 bases, J lost 7 bases, and 9 bases lay in between. This CDR3 reads CASSGSGTQYF. For the CDR3, the DNA is TGTGCCAGCAGCGGATCGGGGACCCAGTACTTC.

This clonotype was seen ten or more times. The V call is TRBV7-2, the J call TRBJ2-1; D possibly matches TRBD1 or TRBD2 (6 bases each). Germline V gene sequence: CDR1 SGHTA, CDR2 FQGNSA. The CDR3 totals 14 residues. The V end was cut by 5 bases, the J end by 8 bases, with 16 bases between. In DNA form, the CDR3 reads TGTGCCAGCAGCCCCCCGGGGGCGGGCTATGAGCAGTTCTTC. Translation gives CASSPPGAGYEQFF.

This clonotype was seen more than once but under ten times. The chain uses TRBV7-9 and TRBJ2-5; TRBD1 or TRBD2 may be the D gene (6 bases each). Germline CDR1 reads SEHNR; CDR2 reads FQNEAQ (reference sequence). The CDR3 is 15 residues long. The V gene lost 1 base and the J gene lost 5 bases, with 14 bases spanning the gap. This CDR3 is CASSLVGLGGETQYF. The CDR3 nucleotides are TGTGCCAGCAGCTTAGTGGGACTGGGGGGCGAGACCCAGTACTTC.

The genes are TRBV7-9 and TRBJ2-3; the match to TRBD1 covers 9 bases. Unmatched junction bases numbered 6, after V lost 5 bases and J lost 3 bases. Germline V gives CDR1 SEHNR, CDR2 FQNEAQ (reference sequence). This CDR3 is built from 15 residues. DNA for the CDR3: TGTGCCAGCAGCGCGACAGGGGGAAGGACAGATACGCAGTATTTT. Residues: CASSATGGRTDTQYF.

The chain uses TRBV24-1 and TRBJ1-2, with 10 bases identical to TRBD1. CDR1 is KGHDR and CDR2 is SFDVKD in the germline V gene. The ends lost 3 bases at V and 8 bases at J; junction bases unmatched: 5. The CDR3 is 14 residues long. The DNA of the CDR3 is TGTGCCACCAGTGATGGACAGGGGGGTGACGGCTACACCTTC. Residues: CATSDGQGGDGYTF.

The chain uses TRBV10-3 and TRBJ1-1, with D perhaps matching TRBD1 (5 bases). CDR3 length: 14 amino acids. Per germline, CDR1 ENHRY and CDR2 SYGVKD. The V end was cut by 9 bases, the J end by 4 bases, with 18 bases between. CDR3 nucleotides: TGTGCCATTTCGGGTAGGGGTACGACCACTGAAGCTTTCTTT. As protein: CAISGRGTTTEAFF.

This clonotype was picked up a small number of times. The CDR3 nucleotides read TGTGCCAGCAGCTTGGACAGGCCGAACTCCTACGAGCAGTACGTC. It codes for CASSLDRPNSYEQYV. This chain joins TRBV5-5 and TRBJ2-7, with D maybe TRBD1 (5 bases). The CDR3 contains 15 residues. The germline CDR1 and CDR2 sequences are SGHKS and YYEKEE (reference sequence). Trimming cost V 0 bases and J 0 bases, with 10 bases left between them.

The V call is TRBV4-1, the J call TRBJ2-7; 10 bases are shared with TRBD1. V lost 0 bases and J lost 9; bases outside the gene matches: 2. This CDR3 has 13 amino acids. Germline assignment: CDR1 MGHRA and CDR2 YSYEKL. CDR3 coding DNA: TGCGCCAGCAGCCAAGAGACAGGGGGCGGGCAGTACGTC. Amino acid sequence: CASSQETGGGQYV.